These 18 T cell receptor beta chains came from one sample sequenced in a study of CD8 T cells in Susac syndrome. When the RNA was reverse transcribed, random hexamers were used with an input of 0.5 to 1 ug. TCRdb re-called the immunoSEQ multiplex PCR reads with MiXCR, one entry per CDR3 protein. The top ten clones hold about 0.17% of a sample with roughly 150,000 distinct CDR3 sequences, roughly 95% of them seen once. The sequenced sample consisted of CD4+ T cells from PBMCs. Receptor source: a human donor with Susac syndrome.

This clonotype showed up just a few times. The CDR3 DNA sequence: TGTGCCAGCAGTTTGGCAGGTCCACAAGAGACCCAGTACTTC. Its protein is CASSLAGPQETQYF. The chain couples TRBV28 to TRBJ2-5; D remains ambiguous. Trimming took 3 bases from V and 2 from J, leaving 10 bases between them. Per the germline V gene, CDR1 is MDHEN and CDR2 is SYDVKM. This CDR3 is 14 amino acids long. Full variable domain (rest looked up from reference TRBV28 and TRBJ2-5): DVKVTQSSRYLVKRTGEKVFLECVQDMDHENMFWYRQDPGLGLRLIYFSYDVKMKEKGDIPEGYSVSREKKERFSLILESASTNQTSMYLCASSLAGPQETQYFGPGTRLLVL.

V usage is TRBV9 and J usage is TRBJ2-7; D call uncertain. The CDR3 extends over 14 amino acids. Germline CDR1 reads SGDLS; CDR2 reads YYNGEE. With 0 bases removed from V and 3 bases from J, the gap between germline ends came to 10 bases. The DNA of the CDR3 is TGTGCCAGCAGCGTAGCGTCTAGGGACTACGAGCAGTACTTC. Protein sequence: CASSVASRDYEQYF.

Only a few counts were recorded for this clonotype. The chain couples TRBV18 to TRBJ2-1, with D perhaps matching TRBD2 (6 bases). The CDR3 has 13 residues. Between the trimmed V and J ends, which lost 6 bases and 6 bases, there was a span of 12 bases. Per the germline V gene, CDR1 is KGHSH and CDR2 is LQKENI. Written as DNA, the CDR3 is TGTGCCAGCTCGGAGGGACTTCCCAATGAGCAGTTCTTC. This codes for CASSEGLPNEQFF. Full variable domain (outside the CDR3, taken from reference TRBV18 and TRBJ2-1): NAGVMQNPRHLVRRRGQEARLRCSPMKGHSHVYWYRQLPEEGLKFMVYLQKENIIDESGMPKERFSAEFPKEGPSILRIQQVVRGDSAAYFCASSEGLPNEQFFGPGTRLTVL.

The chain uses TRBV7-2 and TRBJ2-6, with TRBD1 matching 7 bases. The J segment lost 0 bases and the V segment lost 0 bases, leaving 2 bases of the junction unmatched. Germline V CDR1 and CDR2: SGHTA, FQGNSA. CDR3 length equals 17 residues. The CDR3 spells CASSLAGDSSGANVLTF. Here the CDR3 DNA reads TGTGCCAGCAGCTTAGCGGGGGACAGCTCTGGGGCCAACGTCCTGACTTTC.

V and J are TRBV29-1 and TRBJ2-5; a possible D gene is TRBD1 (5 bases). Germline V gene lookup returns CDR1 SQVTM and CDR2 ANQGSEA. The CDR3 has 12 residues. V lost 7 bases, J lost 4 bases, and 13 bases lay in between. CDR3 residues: CSELVGVETQYF. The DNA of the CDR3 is TGCAGCGAGTTAGTAGGGGTAGAGACCCAGTACTTC.

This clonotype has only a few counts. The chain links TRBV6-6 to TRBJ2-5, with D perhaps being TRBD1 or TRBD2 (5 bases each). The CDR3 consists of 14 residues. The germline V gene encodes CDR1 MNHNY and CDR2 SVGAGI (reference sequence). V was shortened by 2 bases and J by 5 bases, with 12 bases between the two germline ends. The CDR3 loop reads CASSYGGRGETQYF. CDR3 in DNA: TGTGCCAGCAGTTACGGGGGTAGAGGGGAGACCCAGTACTTC.

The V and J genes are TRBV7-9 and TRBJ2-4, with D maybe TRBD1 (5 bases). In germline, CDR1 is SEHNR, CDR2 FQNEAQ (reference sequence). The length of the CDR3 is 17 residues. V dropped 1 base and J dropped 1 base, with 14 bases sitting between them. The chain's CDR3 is CASSLGQGMGAKNIQYF. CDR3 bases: TGTGCCAGCAGCTTAGGTCAGGGAATGGGGGCCAAAAACATTCAGTACTTC.

The CDR3 bases are TGTGCCAGCAGACCAACACCGGTTGGTGGCTACACCTTC. Protein sequence: CASRPTPVGGYTF. V gene TRBV6-4 combines with J gene TRBJ1-2; unclear D gene. Trimming left V 6 bases short and J 7 bases short, with 15 bases between. From germline, CDR1 is MRHNA and CDR2 SNTAGT. The CDR3 covers 13 residues.

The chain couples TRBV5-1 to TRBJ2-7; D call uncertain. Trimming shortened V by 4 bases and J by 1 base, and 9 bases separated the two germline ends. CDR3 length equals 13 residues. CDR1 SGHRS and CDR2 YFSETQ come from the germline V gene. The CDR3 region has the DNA TGCGCCAGCAGCGGGGTTGCGTCCTACGAGCAGTACTTC. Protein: CASSGVASYEQYF.

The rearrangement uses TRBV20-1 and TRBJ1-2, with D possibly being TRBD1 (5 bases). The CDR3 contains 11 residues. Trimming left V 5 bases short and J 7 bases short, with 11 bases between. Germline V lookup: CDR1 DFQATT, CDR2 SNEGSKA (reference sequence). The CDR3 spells CSAPWGGGYTF. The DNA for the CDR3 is TGCAGTGCTCCCTGGGGGGGTGGCTACACCTTC.

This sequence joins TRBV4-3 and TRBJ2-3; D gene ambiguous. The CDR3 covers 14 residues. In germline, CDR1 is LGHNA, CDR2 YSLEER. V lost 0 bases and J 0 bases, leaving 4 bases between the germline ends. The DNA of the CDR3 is TGCGCCAGCAGCCAAGACAGAAGCACAGATACGCAGTATTTT. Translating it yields CASSQDRSTDTQYF.

CDR3 in DNA: TGTGCCAGCAGCGTAGGGATAAACAATGAGCAGTTCTTC. Residues: CASSVGINNEQFF. The rearrangement uses TRBV9 and TRBJ2-1; D is unresolved. The CDR3 contains 13 residues. V dropped 0 bases and J dropped 5 bases, with 6 bases sitting between them. Per the germline V gene, CDR1 is SGDLS and CDR2 is YYNGEE.

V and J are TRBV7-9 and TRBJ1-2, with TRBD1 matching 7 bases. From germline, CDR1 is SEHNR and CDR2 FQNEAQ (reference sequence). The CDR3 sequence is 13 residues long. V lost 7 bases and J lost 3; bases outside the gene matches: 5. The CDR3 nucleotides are TGTGCCAGCACCAGGGACAGCTACTATGGCTACACCTTC. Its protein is CASTRDSYYGYTF. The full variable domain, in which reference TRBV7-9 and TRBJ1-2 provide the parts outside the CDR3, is DTGVSQNPRHKITKRGQNVTFRCDPISEHNRLYWYRQTLGQGPEFLTYFQNEAQLEKSRLLSDRFSAERPKGSFSTLEIQRTEQGDSAMYLCASTRDSYYGYTFGSGTRLTVV.

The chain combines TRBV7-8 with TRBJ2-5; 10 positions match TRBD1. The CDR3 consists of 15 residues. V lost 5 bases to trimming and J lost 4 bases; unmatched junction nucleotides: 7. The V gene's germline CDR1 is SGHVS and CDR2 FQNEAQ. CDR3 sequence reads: CASSLDRGWGETQYF. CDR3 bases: TGTGCCAGCAGCCTGGACAGGGGGTGGGGAGAGACCCAGTACTTC. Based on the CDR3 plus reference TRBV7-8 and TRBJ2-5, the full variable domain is GAGVSQSPRYKVAKRGQDVALRCDPISGHVSLFWYQQALGQGPEFLTYFQNEAQLDKSGLPSDRFFAERPEGSVSTLKIQRTQQEDSAVYLCASSLDRGWGETQYFGPGTRLLVL.

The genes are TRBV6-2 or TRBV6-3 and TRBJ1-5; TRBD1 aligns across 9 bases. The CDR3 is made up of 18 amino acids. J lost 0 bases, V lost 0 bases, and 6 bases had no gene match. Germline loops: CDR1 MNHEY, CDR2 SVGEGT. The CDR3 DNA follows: TGTGCCAGCAGTTACTCCGGGACAGGGAGGTATAGCAATCAGCCCCAGCATTTT. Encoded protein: CASSYSGTGRYSNQPQHF.

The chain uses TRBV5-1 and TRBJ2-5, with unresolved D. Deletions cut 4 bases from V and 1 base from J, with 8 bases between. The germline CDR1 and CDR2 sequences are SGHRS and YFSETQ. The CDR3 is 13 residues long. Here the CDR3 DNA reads TGCGCCAGCAGCCCCCTTTCCCAAGAGACCCAGTACTTC. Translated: CASSPLSQETQYF.

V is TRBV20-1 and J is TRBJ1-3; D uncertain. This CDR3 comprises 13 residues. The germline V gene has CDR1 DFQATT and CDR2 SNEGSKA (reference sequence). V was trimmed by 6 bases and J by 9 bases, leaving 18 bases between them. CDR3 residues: CSARTLGKGTIYF. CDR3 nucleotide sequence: TGCAGTGCCCGGACTCTTGGGAAGGGCACCATATATTTT.

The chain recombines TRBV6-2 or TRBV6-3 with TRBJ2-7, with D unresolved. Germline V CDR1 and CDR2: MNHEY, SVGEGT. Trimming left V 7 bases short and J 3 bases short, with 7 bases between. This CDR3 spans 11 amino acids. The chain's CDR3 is CASTGNYEQYF. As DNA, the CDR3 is TGTGCCAGCACTGGCAACTACGAGCAGTACTTC.